A single sample gave rise to the 16 T cell receptor beta chains below, sequenced in a study of blood T cells in healthy people across ages (dated by TCRdb to the mid-2010s). Receptor libraries were prepared by 5' RACE. The data were produced on an Illumina HiSeq 2500. A second about 7 to 12 cycle PCR used a sample-barcoded 5' primer and a J-beta primer mix. The public reads were reprocessed in TCRdb via fastp at Q25 and MiXCR, keeping in-frame beta chains. Each entry merges the rows of one CDR3 protein and shows their most common DNA and genes. The sample yields roughly 1,500,000 distinct CDR3 sequences; around 39% were counted once. The top ten clones comprise 7.9% of the sample. What was sequenced was blood. Source of these receptors: a woman between 18 and 29 years old in good health.

The J gene is TRBJ2-7, the V gene TRBV5-1; no reliable D call. Between the trimmed V and J ends, which lost 4 bases and 2 bases, there was a span of 19 bases. The CDR3 extends over 16 amino acids. Per germline, CDR1 SGHRS and CDR2 YFSETQ. CDR3: CASSTARGPNAYEQYF. CDR3 nucleotides: TGCGCCAGCAGCACAGCAAGAGGACCGAATGCCTACGAGCAGTACTTC.

The rearrangement links TRBV25-1 to TRBJ1-2; D gene unclear. The CDR3 loop spans 14 amino acids. V lost 2 bases, J lost 2 bases, and 9 bases lay in between. Germline V gives CDR1 MGHDK, CDR2 SYGVNS. The CDR3 coding sequence is TGTGCCAGCAGTGAACCCGGACGGAACTATGGCTACACCTTC. Amino acids: CASSEPGRNYGYTF.

This clonotype was seen more than once but under ten times. This chain connects TRBV11-1 to TRBJ2-1, with TRBD2 matching over 8 bases. CDR3 size: 19 residues. The germline V gene has CDR1 SGHAT and CDR2 FQDESV (reference sequence). Losses at the gene ends were 3 bases for V and 0 bases for J; bases not matched to a gene: 13. CDR3 nucleotides: TGTGCCAGCAGCTTCGGGGTCTGGCGGGGGGTAAGCTCCTACAATGAGCAGTTCTTC. Translated: CASSFGVWRGVSSYNEQFF.

The chain joins TRBV7-2 to TRBJ2-7; 10 nucleotides agree with TRBD2. Germline V CDR1 and CDR2: SGHTA, FQGNSA. V lost 2 bases, J lost 2 bases, and 6 bases stayed unmatched. This CDR3 region has 16 residues. The CDR3 sequence: CASSLQGGTSAYEQYF. The CDR3 nucleotides are TGTGCCAGCAGCTTACAGGGGGGGACTAGCGCCTACGAGCAGTACTTC.

Regarding this clonotype: Compared with germline, one end of the junction differs, possibly owing to a read error. This rearrangement joins TRBV6-5 to TRBJ2-7; D not resolved. The CDR3 has 16 amino acids. Germline assignment: CDR1 MNHEY and CDR2 SVGAGI. CDR3 nucleotide sequence: TGTGCCAGCACCCCTCCGTTAGGGATGACGACCTACGGGCAGTACTTC. Translating gives CASTPPLGMTTYGQYF.

The gene calls are TRBV10-3 and TRBJ1-2; D gene unclear. The V end lost 2 bases, the J end lost 2 bases, and 12 bases lay between the germline ends. Germline lookup yields CDR1 ENHRY and CDR2 SYGVKD. CDR3 length equals 15 residues. The CDR3 loop is CAISEARTVNYGYTF. The CDR3 region has the DNA TGTGCCATCAGTGAGGCGAGAACAGTAAACTATGGCTACACCTTC.

This clonotype was detected a few times. CDR3 region: CASSQTHSTDTQYF. In DNA, the CDR3 is TGTGCCAGCAGCCAAACTCACAGCACAGATACGCAGTATTTT. The chain is built from TRBV28 and TRBJ2-3; D unclear. Germline loops: CDR1 MDHEN, CDR2 SYDVKM. The CDR3 has 14 amino acids. V was cut by 6 bases and J by 0 bases, with 10 bases left in between. Filled out from reference TRBV28 and TRBJ2-3, the complete variable domain reads DVKVTQSSRYLVKRTGEKVFLECVQDMDHENMFWYRQDPGLGLRLIYFSYDVKMKEKGDIPEGYSVSREKKERFSLILESASTNQTSMYLCASSQTHSTDTQYFGPGTRLTVL.

This clonotype was observed at least ten times. J is TRBJ2-5 and V is TRBV29-1; perhaps TRBD2 as D (6 bases). Trimming stripped 5 bases from V and 7 bases from J, with 14 bases between. The CDR3 contains 12 residues. The germline V gene has CDR1 SQVTM and CDR2 ANQGSEA. The CDR3 DNA is TGCAGCGTTTTAGATGGGGAGGCGACCCAGTACTTC. The encoded protein is CSVLDGEATQYF.

In the case of this clonotype: At one end, the junction sequence differs from germline, possibly due to a read error. V and J are TRBV27 and TRBJ1-1, with a weak D call TRBD1 (6 bases). The CDR3 loop spans 14 amino acids. Germline-derived CDR1 and CDR2 are MNHEY and SMNVEV (reference sequence). CDR3 DNA: TGTGCCAGCGGACCGTCCGGGACAAACACTGAAGCTTTTTTT. As protein: CASGPSGTNTEAFF.

V and J are TRBV5-4 and TRBJ2-5; D gene ambiguous. The J call could be wrong; TRBJ2-7 is a better fit for the DNA end. The CDR3 contains 14 residues. The germline V gene encodes CDR1 SGHNT and CDR2 YYREEE (reference sequence). The CDR3 region is CASSPISSVDEQYF. The CDR3 nucleotides read TGTGCCAGCAGCCCGATATCTTCCGTGGACGAGCAGTACTTC.

This clonotype came up many times. The gene calls are TRBV29-1 and TRBJ1-2; D uncertain. The V gene's germline CDR1 is SQVTM and CDR2 ANQGSEA. Trimming took 6 bases from V and 2 from J, leaving 7 bases between them. The length of the CDR3 is 11 residues. CDR3 in amino acids: CSVEENYGYTF. CDR3 DNA sequence: TGCAGCGTCGAGGAAAACTATGGCTACACCTTC.

This clonotype showed up just a few times. V gene TRBV7-3 combines with J gene TRBJ2-7; TRBD2 might be the D (5 bases). The CDR3 has 15 residues. Germline CDR1 and CDR2: SGHTA and FQGTGA. The V end was cut by 1 base, the J end by 7 bases, with 17 bases between. CDR3 loop: CASSLIGVEYDEQYF. The DNA for the CDR3 is TGTGCCAGCAGCTTAATCGGGGTAGAGTATGATGAGCAGTACTTC.

This clonotype has just a few counts. The chain links TRBV20-1 to TRBJ2-3; possibly TRBD2 for D (6 bases). Germline V gene lookup returns CDR1 DFQATT and CDR2 SNEGSKA (reference sequence). Trimming left V 0 bases short and J 4 bases short, with 8 bases between. The CDR3 runs to 13 residues. CDR3 nucleotides: TGCAGTGCTAGAGAGGAGGGGCCAGATACGCAGTATTTT. Amino acids: CSAREEGPDTQYF.

This chain connects TRBV28 to TRBJ2-5, with TRBD1 identical over 7 bases. The germline gives CDR1 MDHEN, CDR2 SYDVKM. The CDR3 length is 15 residues. With 3 bases clipped from V and 1 base from J, the junction kept 5 bases outside the gene matches. CDR3 nucleotide sequence: TGTGCCAGCAGTTTCCCTGGGACAGCCCAAGAGACCCAGTACTTC. Translated, it gives CASSFPGTAQETQYF.

The gene calls are TRBV5-1 and TRBJ2-3; D is perhaps TRBD1 or TRBD2 (6 bases each). V was cut by 0 bases and J by 1 base, with 15 bases left in between. CDR3 size: 17 residues. CDR1 and CDR2 from the germline V gene are SGHRS and YFSETQ. DNA for the CDR3: TGCGCCAGCAGCTTGGTGGTGGGGGGCTCCGGCACAGATACGCAGTATTTT. Its translation is CASSLVVGGSGTDTQYF.

A few counts support this clonotype. V usage is TRBV6-2 or TRBV6-3 and J usage is TRBJ1-4, with D perhaps matching TRBD1 (6 bases). This CDR3 spans 12 amino acids. Germline CDR1 is MNHEY and CDR2 is SVGEGT. The germline V and J ends were trimmed by 6 bases and 12 bases, with 14 bases remaining between them. The chain's CDR3 is CASSPGTQELFF. As DNA, the CDR3 is TGTGCCAGCAGCCCCGGGACACAAGAACTGTTTTTT.